Below, 2 T cell receptor beta chains from the same sample are listed, as sequenced in a study of blood T cells in healthy people across ages. It was with a sample-barcoded 5' primer and a J-beta primer mix that a second PCR of roughly 7 to 12 cycles was run. TCRdb re-derived calls from the 5' RACE reads in MiXCR, one entry per CDR3 protein. This sample has over 950,000 distinct CDR3 sequences; roughly two fifths occur once, and the top ten carry roughly 14%. Source material: blood. These receptors were collected from a man aged 18 to 35 in good health.

The CDR3 DNA reads TGCGCCAGCAGCCAAGAATTCCGGGTAGCGGGGATCTACGAGCAGTACTTC. Translated, it gives CASSQEFRVAGIYEQYF. V is TRBV4-3 and J is TRBJ2-7; 8 bases map to TRBD2. This CDR3 has 17 residues. Germline V gene lookup returns CDR1 LGHNA and CDR2 YSLEER. Trimming at V came to 0 bases and at J to 3 bases, leaving 10 bases not matched to a gene.

This chain connects TRBV16 to TRBJ1-2; no clear D gene. Germline CDR1 KGHSY, CDR2 FQNENV. This CDR3 region has 16 residues. V lost 0 bases and J lost 8, with 19 bases in between. CDR3 in DNA: TGTGCCAGCAGCCAATCTTCAGACGGGGTCCCCTTAGGCTACACCTTC. Residues: CASSQSSDGVPLGYTF.